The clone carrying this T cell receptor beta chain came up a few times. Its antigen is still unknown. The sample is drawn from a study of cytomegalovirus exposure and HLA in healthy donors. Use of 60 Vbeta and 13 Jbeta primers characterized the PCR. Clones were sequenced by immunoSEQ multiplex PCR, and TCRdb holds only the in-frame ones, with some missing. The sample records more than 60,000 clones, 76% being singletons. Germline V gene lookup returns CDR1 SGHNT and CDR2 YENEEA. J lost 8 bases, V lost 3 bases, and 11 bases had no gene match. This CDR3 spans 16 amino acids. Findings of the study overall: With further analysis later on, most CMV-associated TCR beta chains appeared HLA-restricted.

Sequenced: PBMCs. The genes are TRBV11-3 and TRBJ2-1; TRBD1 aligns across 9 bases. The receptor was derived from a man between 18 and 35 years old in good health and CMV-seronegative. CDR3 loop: CASSFGGTGLKDEQFF. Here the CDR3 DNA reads TGTGCCAGCAGCTTTGGAGGGACAGGGCTTAAGGATGAGCAGTTCTTC.